A selection of T cell receptor beta chains follows, all from one sample in a study of CD8 T cells in ankylosing spondylitis. TCRdb itself ran the 5' RACE reads through MiXCR, one entry per CDR3 protein. The sample holds fewer than 650,000 distinct CDR3 sequences, 10% to 15% seen once. The sample consisted of blood, either unsorted or a sorted T cell fraction (not recorded which). These receptors were obtained from a male donor with ankylosing spondylitis. CDR3s include the opening cysteine and the closing phenylalanine or tryptophan. Each record gives: J gene, clone size, V gene, D gene, CDR3 DNA, CDR3 protein. The D gene is left open where the match is weak. Where a row states a size, it is once, few, many or the class of an expanded clone; other rows omit it.

TRBJ1-5,-,TRBV3-1,-,TGTGCCAGCAGCCACTCAGGTGTTCAGCCCCAGCATTTT,CASSHSGVQPQHF
TRBJ1-6,few,TRBV29-1,-,TGCAGCGTTGGTAACCGGAATAATTCACCCCTCCACTTT,CSVGNRNNSPLHF
TRBJ2-1,-,TRBV11-2,-,TGTGCCAGCAGCTTAGATCGCCCCATGGCGGGCATTCCCTACAATGAGCAGTTCTTC,CASSLDRPMAGIPYNEQFF
TRBJ1-1,-,TRBV5-1,-,TGCGCCAGCACCCCGGGGACCTTAACTACGGGGGCTTTCTTT,CASTPGTLTTGAFF
TRBJ1-4,few,TRBV7-9,-,TGTGCCAGCAGCGGCCGGGAAGGTGCAACTAATGAAAAACTGTTTTTT,CASSGREGATNEKLFF
TRBJ2-7,-,TRBV6-2/TRBV6-3,TRBD1,TGTGCCAGCAGGCGACCTGGGACAGGGAACTACGAGCAGTACTTC,CASRRPGTGNYEQYF
TRBJ1-5,-,TRBV7-8,-,TGTGCCAGCAGCCTAGGCAGGGGTTGGGGTAGCAATCAGCCCCAGCATTTT,CASSLGRGWGSNQPQHF
TRBJ1-5,-,TRBV6-1,-,TGTGCCAGCAGTGTTGCCGGGCGCCATCAGCCCCAGCATTTT,CASSVAGRHQPQHF
TRBJ1-1,many,TRBV29-1,-,TGCAGCGTTGAAGGGGTAAACACTGAAGCTTTCTTT,CSVEGVNTEAFF
TRBJ2-3,few,TRBV14,-,TGTGCCAGCAGCCAAGGACAGCGTCTCAATCATACGCAGTATTTT,CASSQGQRLNHTQYF
TRBJ1-2,few,TRBV5-1,-,TGCGCCAGCAGCTTGTCAACGGGTTCCTATGGCTACACCTTC,CASSLSTGSYGYTF
TRBJ2-3,few,TRBV7-8,TRBD2,TGTGCCAGCAGCCATCCGGGACTAGCGGACCGAGTGGCAGATACGCAGTATTTT,CASSHPGLADRVADTQYF
TRBJ2-6,-,TRBV12-3/TRBV12-4,-,TGTGCCAGCAGTTTTGCCGGGGCCAACGTCCTGACTTTC,CASSFAGANVLTF
TRBJ1-2,-,TRBV29-1,-,TGCAGCGTTGAAGACCAGGGCTCGGGTAATGGCTACACCTTC,CSVEDQGSGNGYTF
TRBJ2-2,-,TRBV27,TRBD1,TGTGCCAGCAGTTTATCGAGGGACAGGGTGAACACCGGGGAGCTGTTTTTT,CASSLSRDRVNTGELFF
TRBJ2-5,-,TRBV2,-,TGTGCCAGCAGTAGCGGGACAGGATCGGGCGAGACCCAGTACTTC,CASSSGTGSGETQYF
TRBJ2-5,-,TRBV30,-,TGTGCCTGGAGGACGGGGAGTACCCAGTACTTC,CAWRTGSTQYF
TRBJ1-1,-,TRBV5-1,-,TGCGCCAGCAGCTTGGCCGTCGGCGGCCGGGACACTGAAGCTTTCTTT,CASSLAVGGRDTEAFF
TRBJ2-2,few,TRBV6-5,-,TGTGCCAGCAGTTGGTTAGCGGTGGGGAGCACCGGGGAGCTGTTTTTT,CASSWLAVGSTGELFF
TRBJ2-1,many,TRBV7-9,TRBD2,TGTGCCACCCCGGGCGGGAGCTCCTACAATGAGCAGTTCTTC,CATPGGSSYNEQFF
TRBJ1-1,-,TRBV20-1,-,TGCAGTGCTCCACGATTAAACACTGAAGCTTTCTTT,CSAPRLNTEAFF
TRBJ2-7,many,TRBV12-3/TRBV12-4,TRBD2,TGTGCCAGCAGTTTCGGGGGGGCCGGCTACGAGCAGTACTTC,CASSFGGAGYEQYF
TRBJ1-1,few,TRBV20-1,TRBD1,TGCAGTGCTAGGTTGACAGGGGGAGGGAACACTGAAGCTTTCTTT,CSARLTGGGNTEAFF
TRBJ1-3,few,TRBV20-1,-,TGCAGTGCTAGAGAATCAGCCTCTGGAAACACCATATATTTT,CSARESASGNTIYF
TRBJ1-1,many,TRBV7-9,-,TGTGCCAGCAGCTTTACAGTGAACACTGAAGCTTTCTTT,CASSFTVNTEAFF
TRBJ2-7,-,TRBV6-1,TRBD2,TGTGCCAGCAGCCCTAGGGGAGGGACTAGCGGGAGGGCCCGCTACGAGCAGTACTTC,CASSPRGGTSGRARYEQYF
TRBJ1-2,-,TRBV29-1,-,TGCAGCGTTATGCCGGACAGTTATGGCTACACCTTC,CSVMPDSYGYTF
TRBJ2-1,-,TRBV10-3,-,TGTGCCATCAGTGTGGGCTACAATGAGCAGTTCTTC,CAISVGYNEQFF
TRBJ1-4,few,TRBV20-1,TRBD1,TGCAGTGCCCCGACAGGGGGTGGGGAAAAACTGTTTTTT,CSAPTGGGEKLFF
TRBJ2-1,-,TRBV6-2/TRBV6-3,-,TGTGCCACCCGTAAAACTTCGAAAATTTTAGGGGCCAAGGACTACAATGAGCAGTTCTTC,CATRKTSKILGAKDYNEQFF
TRBJ2-3,many,TRBV3-1,-,TGTGCCAGCAGCCAAGGACAGGCCAGCACAGATACGCAGTATTTT,CASSQGQASTDTQYF
TRBJ1-5,-,TRBV20-1,TRBD1,TGCAGTGCTAGAGACCGGACAGGGGGTGATCAGCCCCAGCATTTT,CSARDRTGGDQPQHF
TRBJ1-5,-,TRBV20-1,-,TGCAGTGCTCCTCTGGGTTTCAATCAGCCCCAGCATTTT,CSAPLGFNQPQHF
TRBJ2-1,few,TRBV7-6,-,TGTGCCAGCAGCCCCGAGACTAGTCCGCCCAATGAGCAGTTCTTC,CASSPETSPPNEQFF
TRBJ1-1,-,TRBV20-1,-,TGCAGTGCTAGAGATCTAAAACAGGGAACTGAAGCTTTCTTT,CSARDLKQGTEAFF
TRBJ1-5,-,TRBV20-1,-,TGCAGTGCCACCCAGTCTTCCTGGCCCCAGCATTTT,CSATQSSWPQHF
TRBJ1-5,-,TRBV5-6,TRBD1,TGTGCCAGCAGCTTTGGGACAGGGTTTCAGCCCCAGCATTTT,CASSFGTGFQPQHF
TRBJ1-5,-,TRBV28,-,TGTGCCAGCAGCCAAGGACTCGGGGCAGGCAATCAGCCCCAGCATTTT,CASSQGLGAGNQPQHF
TRBJ1-6,-,TRBV3-1,TRBD1,TGTGCCAGCAGTCGGACAGGGGCGCGCTCCAATTCACCCCTCCACTTT,CASSRTGARSNSPLHF
TRBJ1-2,-,TRBV2,-,TGTGCCAGCAGGACAGCCTTCGCCTATGGCTACACCTTC,CASRTAFAYGYTF